This record concerns one T cell receptor (beta chain) sequence. It lacks a known antigen. Nothing much larger sits one base from this clone, and base qualities are not available. CDR3 length: 17 amino acids, cysteine to phenylalanine. Just CDR3 DNA is preserved here, 51 bases in frame from base 1. For this chain, trimming is 4 bases at the V end and 2 bases at the J end, and the number of junction bases without a gene match is 10. CDR1 and CDR2, per the germline V gene, are LGHNA and YNFKEQ. The data belong to a study of blood T cell repertoires in COVID-19 (TCRdb year 2020). As for the study more broadly: Collaborator samples came from the United States, Italy and Spain and covered acute and convalescent phases of COVID-19. The material from the prospective study consisted of cDNA or gDNA derived from T cells, B-cell-depleted T cells, or PBMCs. Deeply sampled blood TCRbeta repertoires from subjects exposed to, actively infected with, or recovered from COVID-19 were included in the dataset. The repertoires were made available in a free public database intended to serve as a resource for research on the immune response to SARS-CoV-2. Samples came from the ongoing ImmuneRACE study (first 160 participants) plus 1,254 subjects from 6 global collaborators. Sample metadata almost always included a de-identified subject ID, COVID-19 status, age in years and sex. Where HLA class I and class II types were available, the types were taken from metadata supplied by the sample provider, not from assay-based typing.

Here is what the overall study found, with its caveats: The amount of clinical and demographic metadata varied by source and participant and was provided uncurated.

TCRbeta CDR3 regions were amplified from genomic DNA using the immunoSEQ Assay, a bias-controlled multiplex PCR. Per the authors' processing: Within the assay, amplification of reference gene primers was used to estimate how many nucleated cells each sample contained. To quantify the absolute abundance of each unique TCRbeta CDR3 rearrangement, sequence reads were collapsed and filtered. For each sample, productive Simpson clonality was calculated as the square root of Simpson's diversity index across productive rearrangements. In TCRdb, the immuneACCESS table is reduced to in-frame sequences with V and J assigned. These tables do not hold every clone; where another copy was compared, an unresolved V gene accounts for under half, and the others remain unexplained. That table is the source of V, J and clone size, and D and trimming were worked out from the DNA. The sample table contains over 85,000 clones; only one count was recorded for over 60% of them. The leading ten clones occupy 16% of the sample.

Each collaborating institution followed its own protocols to collect whole blood in K2EDTA tubes. For TCRbeta analysis, collaborators shipped samples in one of three forms: frozen whole blood, isolated PBMCs, or DNA extracted from either of those sample types. This sequence originates from a woman of 80 years or more with active or convalescent COVID-19. Sample: peripheral blood. Rearrangement joined TRBV4-2 to TRBJ2-7; a stretch of 11 junction bases matches TRBD2. The sequence in DNA is TGTGCCAGCAGCCTGACTCCGGGACTAGCGGTACCCTACGAGCAGTACTTC. Translated, this is CASSLTPGLAVPYEQYF.